Described below is a single T cell receptor beta chain sequence and its context. The antigen remains undetermined. The length of the CDR3 is 13 residues. Germline CDR1 reads MNHNY; CDR2 reads SVGAGI (reference sequence). These data are taken from a study of T cells expressing NK-cell markers. Study in general: Seven HCMV-seropositive donors and one seronegative donor made up the eight sequenced donors.

Findings of the study overall: Also leading the CD3+CD56-NKG2C+ fraction in several donors were these clonotypes. Six of the donors carried dominant NKG2C+ clonotypes that took up roughly 1.0-7.5% of their CD8+ T cells.

5'RACE template switching built TCR beta cDNA with unique molecular identifiers. Using the 5' RACE reads, TCRdb records one entry per CDR3 protein without DNA. Seen in this sample are about 740 distinct CDR3 sequences; the ten most common clones hold about four fifths. The chain is built from TRBV6-6 and TRBJ1-1; TCRdb proposes TRBD1, but this gene call is untestable without DNA. The sequence was obtained from a man aged 18 to 69 in good health. Sample: blood T cells: a sorted CD56 or NKG2C T cell subset, CD4+ or CD8+ T cells, or bulk PBMC T cells (not recorded which). CDR3 sequence: CASSYEGGSEAFF.